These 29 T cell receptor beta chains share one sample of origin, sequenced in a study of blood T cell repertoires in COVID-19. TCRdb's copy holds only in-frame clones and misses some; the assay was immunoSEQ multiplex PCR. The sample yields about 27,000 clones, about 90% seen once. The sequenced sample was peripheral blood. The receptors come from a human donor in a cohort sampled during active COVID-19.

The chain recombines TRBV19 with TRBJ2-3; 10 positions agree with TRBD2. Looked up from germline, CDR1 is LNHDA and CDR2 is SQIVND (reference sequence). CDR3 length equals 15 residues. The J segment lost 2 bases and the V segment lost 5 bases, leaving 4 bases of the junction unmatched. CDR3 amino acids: CASSSLAGDTDTQYF. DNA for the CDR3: TGTGCCAGTAGTTCCCTAGCGGGGGACACAGATACGCAGTATTTT.

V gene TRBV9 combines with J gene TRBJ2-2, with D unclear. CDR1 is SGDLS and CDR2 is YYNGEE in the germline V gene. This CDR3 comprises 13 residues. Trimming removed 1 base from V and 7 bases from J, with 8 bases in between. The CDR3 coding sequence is TGTGCCAGCAGCGTATCCCCCGGCGGGGAGCTGTTTTTT. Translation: CASSVSPGGELFF.

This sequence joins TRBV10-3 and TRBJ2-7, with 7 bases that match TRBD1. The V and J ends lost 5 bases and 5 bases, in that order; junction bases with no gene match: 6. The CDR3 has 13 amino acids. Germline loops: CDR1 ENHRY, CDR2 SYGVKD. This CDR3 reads CAISIQGTDEQYF. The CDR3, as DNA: TGTGCCATCAGTATACAGGGGACCGACGAGCAGTACTTC.

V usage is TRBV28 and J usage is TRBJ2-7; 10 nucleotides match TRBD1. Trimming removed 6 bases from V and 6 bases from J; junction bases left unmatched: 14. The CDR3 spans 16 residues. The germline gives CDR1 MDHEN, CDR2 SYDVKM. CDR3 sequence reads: CASRTASGTGVGEQYV. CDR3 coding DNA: TGTGCCAGCAGAACTGCATCCGGGACAGGGGTTGGCGAGCAGTACGTC.

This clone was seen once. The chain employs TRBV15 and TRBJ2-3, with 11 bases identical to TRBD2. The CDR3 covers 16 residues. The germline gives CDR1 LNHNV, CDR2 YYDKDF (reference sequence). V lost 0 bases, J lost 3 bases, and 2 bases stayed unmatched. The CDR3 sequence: CATSREIAGGTDTQYF. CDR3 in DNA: TGTGCCACCAGCAGAGAAATAGCGGGGGGGACAGATACGCAGTATTTT.

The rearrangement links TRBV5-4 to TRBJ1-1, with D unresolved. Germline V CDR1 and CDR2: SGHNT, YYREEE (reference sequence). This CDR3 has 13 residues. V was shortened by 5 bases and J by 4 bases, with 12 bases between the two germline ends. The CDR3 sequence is CASSTFRGTEAFF. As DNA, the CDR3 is TGTGCCAGCAGTACCTTCCGGGGCACTGAAGCTTTCTTT.

The CDR3 coding sequence is TGTGCCAGCAGGGGGCGGGGATTCGGGACCGGGGAGCTGTTTTTT. Protein product: CASRGRGFGTGELFF. This sequence joins TRBV2 and TRBJ2-2; D possibly corresponds to TRBD2 (6 bases). V was pared by 6 bases and J by 5 bases, with 16 bases between. This CDR3 spans 15 amino acids. Per the germline V gene, CDR1 is SNHLY and CDR2 is FYNNEI.

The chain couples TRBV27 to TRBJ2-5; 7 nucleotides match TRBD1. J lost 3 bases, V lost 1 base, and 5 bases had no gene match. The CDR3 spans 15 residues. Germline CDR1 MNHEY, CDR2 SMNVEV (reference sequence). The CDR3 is CASSLWVTGKETQYF. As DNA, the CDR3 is TGTGCCAGCAGTTTATGGGTGACAGGGAAAGAGACCCAGTACTTC.

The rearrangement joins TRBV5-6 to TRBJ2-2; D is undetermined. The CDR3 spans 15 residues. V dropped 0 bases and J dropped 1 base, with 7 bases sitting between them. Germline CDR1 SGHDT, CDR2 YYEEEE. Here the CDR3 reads CASSLGQLNTGELFF. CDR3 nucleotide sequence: TGTGCCAGCAGCTTGGGCCAGTTGAACACCGGGGAGCTGTTTTTT.

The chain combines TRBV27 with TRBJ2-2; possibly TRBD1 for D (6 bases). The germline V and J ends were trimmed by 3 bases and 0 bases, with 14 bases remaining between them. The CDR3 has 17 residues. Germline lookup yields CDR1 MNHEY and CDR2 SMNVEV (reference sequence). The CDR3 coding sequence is TGTGCCAGCAGTTTCCCCCGGGCAGGGGCGAACACCGGGGAGCTGTTTTTT. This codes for CASSFPRAGANTGELFF.

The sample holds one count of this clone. The CDR3 DNA follows: TGTGCCAGCAGTTTCCCCTTAGGAGGAGAAAACTATGGCTACACCTTC. Translating it yields CASSFPLGGENYGYTF. This sequence joins TRBV28 and TRBJ1-2; no firm D call. There are 16 residues in the CDR3. Germline assignment: CDR1 MDHEN and CDR2 SYDVKM. The V end lost 3 bases, the J end lost 2 bases, and 16 bases lay between the germline ends.

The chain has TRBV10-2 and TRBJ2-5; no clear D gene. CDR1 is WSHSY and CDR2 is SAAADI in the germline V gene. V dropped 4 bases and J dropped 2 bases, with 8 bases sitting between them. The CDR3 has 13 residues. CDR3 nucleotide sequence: TGCGCCAGCAGTGGTCGCGGACAAGAGACCCAGTACTTC. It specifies CASSGRGQETQYF.

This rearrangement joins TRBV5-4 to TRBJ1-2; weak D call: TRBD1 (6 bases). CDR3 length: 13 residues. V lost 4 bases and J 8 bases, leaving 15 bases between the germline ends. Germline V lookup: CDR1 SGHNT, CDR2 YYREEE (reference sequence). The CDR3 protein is CASSQDSAGGYTF. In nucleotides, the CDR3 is TGTGCCAGCAGCCAGGACAGTGCTGGGGGCTACACCTTC.

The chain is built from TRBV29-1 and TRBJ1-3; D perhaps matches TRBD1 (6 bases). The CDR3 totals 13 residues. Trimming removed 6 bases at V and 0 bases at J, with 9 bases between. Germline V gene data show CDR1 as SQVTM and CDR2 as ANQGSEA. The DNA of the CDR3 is TGCAGCGTCGGACAGAACTCTGGAAACACCATATATTTT. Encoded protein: CSVGQNSGNTIYF.

The CDR3 spells CASSLDRDSPLHF. Written as DNA, the CDR3 is TGTGCCAGCAGCTTAGACAGGGATTCACCCCTCCACTTT. J is TRBJ1-6 and V is TRBV11-1, with TRBD1 as a possible D gene (6 bases). V was clipped by 1 base and J by 8 bases, with 6 bases between them. CDR3 length equals 13 residues. CDR1 and CDR2 from the germline V gene are SGHAT and FQDESV (reference sequence).

CDR3: CATSDGGAGANVLTF. The CDR3 bases are TGTGCCACCAGTGATGGGGGCGCTGGGGCCAACGTCCTGACTTTC. The V call is TRBV24-1, the J call TRBJ2-6; a weak D match, TRBD1 (6 bases). The V end lost 3 bases, the J end lost 2 bases, and 7 bases lay between the germline ends. This CDR3 spans 15 amino acids. Germline loops: CDR1 KGHDR, CDR2 SFDVKD.

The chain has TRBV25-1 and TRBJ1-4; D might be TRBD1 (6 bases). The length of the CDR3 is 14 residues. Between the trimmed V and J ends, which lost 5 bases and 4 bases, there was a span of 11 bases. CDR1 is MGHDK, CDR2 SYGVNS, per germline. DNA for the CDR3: TGTGCCAGCAGTCAACAGGGCTTTAATGAAAAACTGTTTTTT. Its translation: CASSQQGFNEKLFF.

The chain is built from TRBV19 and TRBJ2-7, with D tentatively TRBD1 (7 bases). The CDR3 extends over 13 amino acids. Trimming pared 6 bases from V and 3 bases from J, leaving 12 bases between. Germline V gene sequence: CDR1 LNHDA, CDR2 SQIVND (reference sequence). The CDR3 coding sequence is TGTGCCAGTAGGGGGCAGGGGGGCTACGAGCAGTACTTC. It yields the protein CASRGQGGYEQYF.

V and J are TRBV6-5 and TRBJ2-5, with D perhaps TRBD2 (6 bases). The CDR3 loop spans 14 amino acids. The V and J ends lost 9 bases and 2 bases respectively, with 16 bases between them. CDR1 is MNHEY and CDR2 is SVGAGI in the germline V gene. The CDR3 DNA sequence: TGTGCCAGTGCCTTGGGACTCATTCAAGAGACCCAGTACTTC. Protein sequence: CASALGLIQETQYF.

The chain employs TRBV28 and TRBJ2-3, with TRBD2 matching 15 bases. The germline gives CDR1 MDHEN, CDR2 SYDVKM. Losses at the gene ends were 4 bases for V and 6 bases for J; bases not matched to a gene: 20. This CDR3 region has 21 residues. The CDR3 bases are TGTGCCAGCAGTTCCCTCCCGGGACTAGCGGGGGGCCAGGTCAGGGCGGATACGCAGTATTTT. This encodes CASSSLPGLAGGQVRADTQYF.

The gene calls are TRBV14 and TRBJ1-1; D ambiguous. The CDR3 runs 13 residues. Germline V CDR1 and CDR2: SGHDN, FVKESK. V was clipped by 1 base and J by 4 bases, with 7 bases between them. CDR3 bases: TGTGCCAGCAGCCAAGGAGTAAGCACTGAAGCTTTCTTT. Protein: CASSQGVSTEAFF.

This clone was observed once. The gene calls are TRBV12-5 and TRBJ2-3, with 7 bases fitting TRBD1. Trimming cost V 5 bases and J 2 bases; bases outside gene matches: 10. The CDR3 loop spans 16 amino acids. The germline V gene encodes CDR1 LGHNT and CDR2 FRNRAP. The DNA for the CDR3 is TGTGCTAGTGGTACCACAGGACAGGTCATCACAGATACGCAGTATTTT. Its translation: CASGTTGQVITDTQYF.

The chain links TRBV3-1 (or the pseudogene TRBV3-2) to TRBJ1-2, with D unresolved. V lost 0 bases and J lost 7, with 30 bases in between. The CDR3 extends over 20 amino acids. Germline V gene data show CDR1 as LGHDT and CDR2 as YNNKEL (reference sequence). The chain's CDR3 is CASSQEVNKGITDSPLGYTF. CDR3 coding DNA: TGTGCCAGCAGCCAAGAGGTGAATAAAGGGATTACGGACTCTCCCCTTGGCTACACCTTC.

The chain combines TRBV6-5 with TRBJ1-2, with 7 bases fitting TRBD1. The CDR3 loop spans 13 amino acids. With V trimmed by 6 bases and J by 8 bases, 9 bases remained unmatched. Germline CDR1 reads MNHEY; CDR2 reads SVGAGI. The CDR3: CASRVTGAAGYTF. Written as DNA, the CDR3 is TGTGCCAGCAGGGTTACAGGGGCGGCCGGCTACACCTTC.

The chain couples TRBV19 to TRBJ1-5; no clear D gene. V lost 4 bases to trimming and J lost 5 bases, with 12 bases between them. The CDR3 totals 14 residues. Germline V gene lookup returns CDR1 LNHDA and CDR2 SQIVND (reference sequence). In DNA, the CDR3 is TGTGCCAGTAGTACCCGTCGGGGATATCAGCCCCAGCATTTT. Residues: CASSTRRGYQPQHF.

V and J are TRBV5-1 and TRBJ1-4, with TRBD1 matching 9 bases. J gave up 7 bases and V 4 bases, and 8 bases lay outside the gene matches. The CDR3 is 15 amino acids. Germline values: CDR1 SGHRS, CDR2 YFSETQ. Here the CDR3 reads CASSLLTGGREKLFF. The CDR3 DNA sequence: TGCGCCAGCAGCCTCTTGACAGGGGGGCGTGAAAAACTGTTTTTT.

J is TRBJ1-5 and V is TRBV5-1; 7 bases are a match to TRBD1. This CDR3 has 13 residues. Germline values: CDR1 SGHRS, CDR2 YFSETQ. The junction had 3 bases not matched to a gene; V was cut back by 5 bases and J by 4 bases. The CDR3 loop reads CASSQGVNQPQHF. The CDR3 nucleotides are TGCGCCAGCAGTCAGGGGGTTAATCAGCCCCAGCATTTT.

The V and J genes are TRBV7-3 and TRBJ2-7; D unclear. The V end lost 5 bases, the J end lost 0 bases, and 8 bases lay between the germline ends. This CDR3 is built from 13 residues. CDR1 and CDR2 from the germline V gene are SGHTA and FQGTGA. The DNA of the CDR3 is TGTGCCAGCAGCCGCGCCCCCTCCTACGAGCAGTACTTC. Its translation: CASSRAPSYEQYF.

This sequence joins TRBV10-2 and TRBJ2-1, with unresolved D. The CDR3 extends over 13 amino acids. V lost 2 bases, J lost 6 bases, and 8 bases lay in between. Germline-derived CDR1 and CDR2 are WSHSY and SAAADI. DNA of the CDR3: TGCGCCAGCAGTGAGACAAGAAGCAATGAGCAGTTCTTC. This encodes CASSETRSNEQFF.